This TCR beta chain emerged from a study of cytomegalovirus exposure and HLA in healthy donors. For the study at large: Of all 400 or so donors who were genotyped, roughly 81% belonged to the Caucasian-associated ancestry cluster. The study, taken as a whole, reports: In a later analysis, TCR association rates varied by HLA locus: DRB1 most, HLA-C fewest. Productive status was seen about 87% or about 30% of the time for most TCR beta V segments in an earlier analysis. In a later analysis, TCR beta V- and J-gene trimming was associated with a missense DCLRE1C variant.

The PCR contained 60 Vbeta and 13 Jbeta primers. TCRdb's copy holds only in-frame clones and misses some; the assay was immunoSEQ multiplex PCR. The sample carries roughly 100,000 clones, approximately 70% recorded once. The CDR3 consists of 15 residues. Trimming took 0 bases from V and 8 from J, leaving 15 bases between them. The germline V gene encodes CDR1 SGDLS and CDR2 YYNGEE. Points on this clone: Its specificity is not known.

The chain couples TRBV9 to TRBJ2-1; D not certain. Sample: PBMCs. The clonotype originates from a man aged 30-40 years in good health and CMV-seronegative. The chain's CDR3 is CASSVDGSTRDEQFF. In DNA form, the CDR3 reads TGTGCCAGCAGCGTAGACGGTAGCACCCGCGATGAGCAGTTCTTC.